Listed here are 30 T cell receptor beta chains from one sample, sequenced in a study of cytomegalovirus exposure and HLA in healthy donors. Primers for the PCR totalled 60 Vbeta and 13 Jbeta. Method: immunoSEQ multiplex PCR; TCRdb's copy keeps in-frame clones and lacks some. The sample yields about 180,000 clones, approximately 79% seen once. Sequencing input: PBMCs. The receptor source for this set is a woman in her thirties or forties in good health and CMV-seronegative.

The chain's CDR3 is CASIKVGRINEQFF. CDR3 nucleotides: TGTGCCAGCATCAAAGTCGGCAGGATTAATGAGCAGTTCTTC. J is TRBJ2-1 and V is TRBV6-1; D gene ambiguous. The length of the CDR3 is 14 residues. Between the trimmed V and J ends, which lost 7 bases and 7 bases, there was a span of 17 bases. In germline, CDR1 is MNHNS, CDR2 SASEGT.

This clone was seen just once. The chain couples TRBV29-1 to TRBJ1-2; 9 positions match TRBD1. V gave up 1 base and J gave up 4 bases; unmatched junction bases: 4. The germline V gene has CDR1 SQVTM and CDR2 ANQGSEA. CDR3 size: 14 residues. The CDR3 region has the DNA TGCAGCGTTGAAGGCGGGACAGGGAGCTATGGCTACACCTTC. Translation: CSVEGGTGSYGYTF.

Concerning this clone: One junction end disagrees with the germline gene, perhaps due to a read error. The chain combines TRBV7-9 with TRBJ2-1; 7 positions match TRBD2. CDR1 SEHNR and CDR2 FQNEAQ come from the germline V gene (reference sequence). CDR3 length equals 16 residues. The CDR3 here is CSSSFPSGSSYNEQFF. In nucleotides, the CDR3 is TGTTCCAGCAGCTTCCCTAGCGGAAGCTCCTACAATGAGCAGTTCTTC.

This chain uses TRBV30 with TRBJ2-7, with a tentative D call TRBD2 (6 bases). CDR3 size: 14 residues. With 3 bases removed from V and 6 bases from J, the gap between germline ends came to 18 bases. Germline CDR1 and CDR2: GTSNPN and SVGIG (reference sequence). The CDR3 nucleotides read TGTGCCTGGAGGGCTCCGGAGGGGCCGGGCGAGCAGTACTTC. This codes for CAWRAPEGPGEQYF.

The genes are TRBV7-9 and TRBJ2-7; D is ambiguous. CDR3 size: 12 residues. V lost 3 bases to trimming and J lost 4 bases, with 7 bases between them. Germline CDR1 is SEHNR and CDR2 is FQNEAQ (reference sequence). The DNA for the CDR3 is TGTGCCAGCAGCTTCGGTTTTTACGAGCAGTACTTC. Translated: CASSFGFYEQYF.

This clone was found a few times. The rearrangement joins TRBV12-5 to TRBJ1-1; a possible D gene is TRBD1 (6 bases). Trimming pared 5 bases from V and 1 base from J, leaving 8 bases between. The CDR3 has 13 residues. Germline values: CDR1 LGHNT, CDR2 FRNRAP. The CDR3 sequence is CASGLTGNTEAFF. As DNA, the CDR3 is TGTGCTAGTGGTCTGACAGGGAACACTGAAGCTTTCTTT.

This clone was seen a handful of times. V usage is TRBV11-2 and J usage is TRBJ2-2; TRBD2 aligns across 8 bases. Germline V gives CDR1 SGHAT, CDR2 FQNNGV. Trimming cost V 0 bases and J 7 bases; bases outside gene matches: 10. The CDR3 spans 17 residues. The CDR3 DNA sequence: TGTGCCAGCAGCTTAGATCCGATCGGGGGGGCGAACGGGGAGCTGTTTTTT. The encoded protein is CASSLDPIGGANGELFF.

The chain joins TRBV5-1 to TRBJ1-1; maybe TRBD1 (5 bases). CDR3 size: 14 residues. CDR1 is SGHRS, CDR2 YFSETQ, per germline. V lost 1 base and J 1 base, leaving 8 bases between the germline ends. The CDR3 protein is CASSLTGPNTEAFF. For the CDR3, the DNA is TGCGCCAGCAGCTTGACAGGTCCGAACACTGAAGCTTTCTTT.

The chain employs TRBV7-2 and TRBJ2-5; 9 positions match TRBD2. The V segment lost 8 bases and the J segment 5 bases; nucleotides outside the gene matches: 9. CDR3 length equals 14 residues. Germline V lookup: CDR1 SGHTA, CDR2 FQGNSA. The CDR3 coding sequence is TGTGCCAGCGGGTTGGCGGGGGGGCTGGAGACCCAGTACTTC. This translates into CASGLAGGLETQYF.

This clone was picked up one time. The rearrangement uses TRBV5-4 and TRBJ2-1, with 7 nucleotides matching TRBD1. The CDR3 is 13 residues long. J gave up 9 bases and V 0 bases, and 3 bases lay outside the gene matches. CDR1 is SGHNT and CDR2 is YYREEE in the germline V gene (reference sequence). The CDR3 coding sequence is TGTGCCAGCAGCTTGGACTACAGGGGTGAGCAGTTCTTC. This sequence encodes CASSLDYRGEQFF.

The J gene is TRBJ1-1, the V gene TRBV5-4; TRBD1 is a possible D gene (6 bases). This CDR3 spans 15 amino acids. V lost 4 bases and J lost 5, with 18 bases in between. Germline V CDR1 and CDR2: SGHNT, YYREEE (reference sequence). The DNA for the CDR3 is TGTGCCAGCAGCCACTCCACAGGGAGTAGAACTGAAGCTTTCTTT. Residues: CASSHSTGSRTEAFF.

The CDR3 spells CASSLATGWNQPQHF. DNA of the CDR3: TGTGCCAGCAGTTTAGCGACAGGGTGGAATCAGCCCCAGCATTTT. The chain couples TRBV28 to TRBJ1-5; TRBD1 agrees at 7 bases. After removal of 2 bases from V and 4 bases from J, the junction contained 5 bases not matched to a gene. This CDR3 spans 15 amino acids. Germline V lookup: CDR1 MDHEN, CDR2 SYDVKM.

V and J are TRBV7-2 and TRBJ1-3; 7 nucleotides align to TRBD1. V was pared by 5 bases and J by 0 bases, with 7 bases of the junction left unmatched. The CDR3 covers 16 residues. Per the germline V gene, CDR1 is SGHTA and CDR2 is FQGNSA. CDR3 loop: CASSQQGPNSGNTIYF. The CDR3 DNA follows: TGTGCCAGCAGCCAACAGGGGCCTAACTCTGGAAACACCATATATTTT.

The V gene is TRBV4-2, the J gene TRBJ1-2; unclear D gene. The CDR3 is 14 residues long. Germline CDR1 is LGHNA and CDR2 is YNFKEQ. Trimming shortened V by 0 bases and J by 9 bases, and 14 bases separated the two germline ends. CDR3 protein: CASSQDTRANSYTF. The CDR3 DNA is TGTGCCAGCAGCCAAGATACGAGGGCTAATAGCTACACCTTC.

This rearrangement joins TRBV5-8 to TRBJ2-5; TRBD1 matches at 7 bases. Germline CDR1 is SGHTS and CDR2 is YDEGEE. The trim removed 0 bases at V and 1 base at J, leaving 3 bases unmatched. The CDR3 is made up of 15 amino acids. Written as DNA, the CDR3 is TGTGCCAGCAGCTTGGGGGGACAGAGCCAAGAGACCCAGTACTTC. Translating it yields CASSLGGQSQETQYF.

The chain uses TRBV29-1 and TRBJ2-7; TRBD2 matches at 11 bases. Germline V gene lookup returns CDR1 SQVTM and CDR2 ANQGSEA. The CDR3 runs 13 residues. With V trimmed by 5 bases and J by 7 bases, 7 bases remained unmatched. CDR3 residues: CSVYVAGGGEQYF. The CDR3 DNA reads TGCAGCGTTTATGTAGCGGGAGGGGGGGAGCAGTACTTC.

The chain employs TRBV19 and TRBJ2-3, with D possibly matching TRBD2 (5 bases). Trimming cost V 7 bases and J 2 bases, with 16 bases left between them. The V gene's germline CDR1 is LNHDA and CDR2 SQIVND (reference sequence). The CDR3 extends over 15 amino acids. CDR3 nucleotides: TGTGCCAGTAATAAAGGACTGTCTCACACAGATACGCAGTATTTT. This gives the protein CASNKGLSHTDTQYF.

CDR3 coding DNA: TGCGCCAGCGCCCGACAGGCTCACAATGAGCAGTTCTTC. Amino acids: CASARQAHNEQFF. V is TRBV5-1 and J is TRBJ2-1, with a tentative D call TRBD1 (6 bases). The germline gives CDR1 SGHRS, CDR2 YFSETQ. The CDR3 is 13 residues long. V dropped 7 bases and J dropped 5 bases, with 13 bases sitting between them.

A single count supports this clone. The chain employs TRBV29-1 and TRBJ1-5; 7 bases line up with TRBD1. V trimming: 2 bases; J trimming: 4 bases; junction bases outside the gene matches: 11. Per the germline V gene, CDR1 is SQVTM and CDR2 is ANQGSEA. The length of the CDR3 is 16 residues. Here the CDR3 DNA reads TGCAGCGTTGAACAGCGGGCCGGGACAGAAAATCAGCCCCAGCATTTT. The encoded protein is CSVEQRAGTENQPQHF.

The chain is built from TRBV2 and TRBJ1-5, with D possibly matching TRBD1 (5 bases). Germline loops: CDR1 SNHLY, CDR2 FYNNEI. V lost 2 bases, J lost 1 base, and 15 bases lay in between. This CDR3 has 17 residues. The CDR3 loop reads CASSETSGAGSNQPQHF. The CDR3 bases are TGTGCCAGCAGTGAAACGTCTGGGGCCGGGAGCAATCAGCCCCAGCATTTT.

The chain couples TRBV6-4 to TRBJ2-2; 7 bases agree with TRBD2. The V segment lost 7 bases and the J segment 4 bases; nucleotides outside the gene matches: 12. The CDR3 length is 16 residues. From germline, CDR1 is MRHNA and CDR2 SNTAGT. CDR3 residues: CASKTCRREATGELFF. Here the CDR3 DNA reads TGTGCCAGCAAGACCTGCCGACGGGAGGCCACCGGGGAGCTGTTTTTT.

The V call is TRBV7-2, the J call TRBJ1-4, with D hard to call. CDR1 and CDR2 (germline): SGHTA, FQGNSA. V was pared by 6 bases and J by 1 base, with 12 bases between. The CDR3 spans 15 residues. CDR3 nucleotide sequence: TGTGCCAGCAGTAGATGGAGGGTAACTAATGAAAAACTGTTTTTT. This gives the protein CASSRWRVTNEKLFF.

This clone was counted once. V and J are TRBV27 and TRBJ2-7, with 15 bases aligning to TRBD2. The J segment lost 1 base and the V segment lost 3 bases, leaving 7 bases of the junction unmatched. The germline V gene encodes CDR1 MNHEY and CDR2 SMNVEV (reference sequence). The CDR3 loop spans 18 amino acids. The CDR3 loop is CASSFRRTSGRGSYEQYF. The CDR3 coding sequence is TGTGCCAGCAGTTTCCGCCGGACTAGCGGGAGGGGATCCTACGAGCAGTACTTC.

On this clone itself: The junction and the germline gene differ at one end; a read error may be behind it. V gene TRBV7-9 combines with J gene TRBJ2-7, with D perhaps TRBD2 (5 bases). The germline V gene has CDR1 SEHNR and CDR2 FQNEAQ (reference sequence). The CDR3 covers 12 residues. DNA for the CDR3: TGTTCCAGCAGCGTAAACCGGGAAGGGCAGTACTTC. Its translation is CSSSVNREGQYF.

CDR3 amino acids: CASSFDGTVTGELFF. As DNA, the CDR3 is TGCGCCAGCAGCTTCGACGGGACAGTCACCGGGGAGCTGTTTTTT. The rearrangement links TRBV5-1 to TRBJ2-2, with TRBD1 matching 7 bases. The junction had 5 bases not matched to a gene; V was cut back by 2 bases and J by 4 bases. This CDR3 region has 15 residues. Germline CDR1 SGHRS, CDR2 YFSETQ.

The chain has TRBV6-5 and TRBJ1-6; 8 nucleotides align to TRBD1. Germline CDR1 and CDR2: MNHEY and SVGAGI. CDR3 size: 14 residues. J gave up 9 bases and V 6 bases, and 7 bases lay outside the gene matches. The DNA for the CDR3 is TGTGCCAGCAGCTCGACAGGGGAGAGTTCACCCCTCCACTTT. Translation: CASSSTGESSPLHF.

The chain recombines TRBV5-1 with TRBJ2-1; TRBD1 agrees at 7 bases. There are 14 residues in the CDR3. V trimming: 2 bases; J trimming: 6 bases; junction bases outside the gene matches: 5. Germline CDR1 reads SGHRS; CDR2 reads YFSETQ. The CDR3 region has the DNA TGCGCCAGCAGCTTTGGGACAGTGCGCAATGAGCAGTTCTTC. Translated, it gives CASSFGTVRNEQFF.

The chain couples TRBV28 to TRBJ2-1, with D maybe TRBD2 (6 bases). This CDR3 region has 12 residues. V lost 3 bases and J 8 bases, leaving 8 bases between the germline ends. The V gene's germline CDR1 is MDHEN and CDR2 SYDVKM. Written as DNA, the CDR3 is TGTGCCAGCAGTTTGGGAGGTGATGAGCAGTTCTTC. It encodes CASSLGGDEQFF.

The chain employs TRBV4-1 and TRBJ1-1; possible D gene TRBD1, 5 bases. Germline CDR1 reads MGHRA; CDR2 reads YSYEKL. Trimming shortened V by 4 bases and J by 6 bases, and 18 bases separated the two germline ends. The CDR3 has 15 residues. The CDR3 spells CASSPHLREGAEAFF. DNA of the CDR3: TGCGCCAGCAGCCCGCATCTCAGGGAAGGAGCTGAAGCTTTCTTT.

The sample holds a few counts of this clone. V is TRBV5-1 and J is TRBJ2-3; D perhaps matches TRBD1 (6 bases). V was clipped by 6 bases and J by 3 bases, with 17 bases between them. Germline values: CDR1 SGHRS, CDR2 YFSETQ. This CDR3 spans 15 amino acids. The CDR3 sequence: CASNKGVPRTDTQYF. For the CDR3, the DNA is TGCGCCAGCAATAAGGGGGTGCCGAGGACAGATACGCAGTATTTT.